These T cell receptor beta chains were read from a single sample in a study of T cells in Graves' hyperthyroidism and ophthalmopathy. TCRdb fed the multiplex PCR reads into MiXCR, producing one record per CDR3 protein. The sample carries more than 350,000 distinct CDR3 sequences, about 15% recorded once. The material sequenced was blood. The receptors shown here come from a young woman with Graves' ophthalmopathy. CDR3s include the opening cysteine and the closing phenylalanine or tryptophan. Fields, in order: J gene, clone size, D gene, V gene, CDR3 length, CDR3 DNA, CDR3 protein. A D gene is named only where the DNA matches it firmly. Clone size is given for some rows only: seen once, a few or many times, or a class if the clone is expanded.

>TRBJ2-2|many|TRBD2|TRBV6-2/TRBV6-3|17
TGTGCCAGCAGTTCAGGACTAGCGGGGGGACGGACCGGGGAGCTGTTTTTT
CASSSGLAGGRTGELFF
>TRBJ1-1|many|TRBD1|TRBV30|15
TGTGCCTGGAGTAGACTGGGACAGGCGAACACTGAAGCTTTCTTT
CAWSRLGQANTEAFF
>TRBJ2-7|NA|NA|TRBV29-1|13
TGCAGCGTTGAAACAGGGTTCGTCTACGAGCAGTACTTC
CSVETGFVYEQYF
>TRBJ1-1|many|NA|TRBV28|13
TGTGCCAGCAGTTGGGGGATAAACACTGAAGCTTTCTTT
CASSWGINTEAFF
>TRBJ2-5|many|TRBD1|TRBV24-1|14
TGTGCCACCAGCAAGACAGGGCGGCAAGAGACCCAGTACTTC
CATSKTGRQETQYF
>TRBJ2-2|NA|NA|TRBV20-1|16
TGCAGTGCTAGAGATTCCCGGGACTCTCTCACCGGGGAGCTGTCTTTT
CSARDSRDSLTGELSF
>TRBJ2-2|NA|NA|TRBV27|16
TGTGCCAGCAGTTTACTGCAGGGATTCGTCACCGGGGAGCTGTTTTTT
CASSLLQGFVTGELFF
>TRBJ2-1|NA|NA|TRBV29-1|13
TGCAGCGCCGAAGCGGCGGGGGCTAATGAGCAGTTCTTC
CSAEAAGANEQFF
>TRBJ2-2|NA|TRBD2|TRBV12-3/TRBV12-4|18
TGTGCCAGCAGCCCAACGGGGACTACGGTAACGAACACCGGGGAGCTGTTTTTT
CASSPTGTTVTNTGELFF
>TRBJ2-7|many|NA|TRBV27|13
TGTGCCAGCGGATGGTCCCACTCCTACGAGCAGTACTTC
CASGWSHSYEQYF
>TRBJ1-2|many|TRBD1|TRBV12-3/TRBV12-4|13
TGTGCCAGCAGTTCGGACAGGAGCTATGGCTACACCTTC
CASSSDRSYGYTF